Listed below are T cell receptor beta chains from one sample, sequenced in a study of blood T cell repertoires in COVID-19. Profiling relied on immunoSEQ multiplex PCR, and the TCRdb table lists in-frame clones only, not all of them. Here the sample spans 90,000 to 120,000 clones, 88% being singletons. Sequencing was carried out using peripheral blood. These receptors originate from a man aged 50 to 60 with active or convalescent COVID-19. CDR3s include the opening cysteine and the closing phenylalanine or tryptophan. The D gene is left open where the match is weak.

>TRBJ2-3|TRBV6-1|TRBD2
CASSGNVAGPRDTQYF
TGTGCCAGCAGTGGAAACGTAGCGGGACCGAGGGATACGCAGTATTTT
>TRBJ2-1|TRBV2|-
CASRRPGDEQFF
TGTGCCAGCAGACGACCTGGAGATGAGCAGTTCTTC
>TRBJ2-1|TRBV19|TRBD2
CASSMAGTSESYNEQFF
TGTGCCAGTAGTATGGCCGGGACTAGCGAGTCCTACAATGAGCAGTTCTTC
>TRBJ2-2|TRBV7-9|-
CASSGSRGTGELFF
TGTGCCAGCAGCGGATCCAGGGGCACCGGGGAGCTGTTTTTT
>TRBJ2-7|TRBV18|TRBD1
CASSRDSYEQYF
TGTGCCAGCTCAAGGGACAGCTACGAGCAGTACTTC
>TRBJ1-2|TRBV7-9|-
CASVLQGAGYTF
TGTGCCTCGGTTCTGCAGGGCGCTGGCTACACCTTC
>TRBJ2-3|TRBV24-1|TRBD1
CATSDQDRGKSDTQYF
TGTGCCACCAGTGACCAGGACAGGGGGAAGTCAGATACGCAGTATTTT
>TRBJ1-2|TRBV13|-
CASSHEIGDSFGYTF
TGTGCCAGCAGCCATGAAATAGGGGACTCCTTTGGCTACACCTTC
>TRBJ1-4|TRBV2|-
CASSALAVNEKLFF
TGTGCCAGCAGTGCCTTGGCCGTTAATGAAAAACTGTTTTTT
>TRBJ1-6|TRBV20-1|-
CSARTGGPLHF
TGCAGTGCTAGAACGGGAGGACCCCTCCACTTT
>TRBJ1-1|TRBV6-1|-
CASSEEGGVGTEAFF
TGTGCCAGCAGTGAAGAGGGGGGGGTAGGGACTGAAGCTTTCTTT
>TRBJ2-3|TRBV9|TRBD2
CASSVGAGGTPDTQYF
TGTGCCAGCAGCGTAGGGGCGGGAGGAACGCCAGATACGCAGTATTTT
>TRBJ2-7|TRBV3-1/TRBV3-2|TRBD2
CASSQDLTSGSLSEQYF
TGTGCCAGCAGCCAAGATCTAACAAGCGGGAGTTTAAGCGAGCAGTACTTC
>TRBJ2-1|TRBV2|-
CASSRGGPGQQFF
TGTGCCAGCAGTCGTGGAGGGCCGGGGCAGCAGTTCTTC